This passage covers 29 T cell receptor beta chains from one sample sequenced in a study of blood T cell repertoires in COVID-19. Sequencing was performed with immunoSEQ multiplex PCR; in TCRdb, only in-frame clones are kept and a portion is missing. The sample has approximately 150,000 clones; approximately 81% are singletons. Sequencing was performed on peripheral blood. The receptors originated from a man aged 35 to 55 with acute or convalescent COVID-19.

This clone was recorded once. CDR3 in DNA: TGCGCCAGCAGCTTGAGTAGCGGGGGGGCGTCTGAGCAGTTCTTC. Translating gives CASSLSSGGASEQFF. This sequence joins TRBV5-1 and TRBJ2-1; 11 bases align to TRBD2. CDR1 and CDR2 from the germline V gene are SGHRS and YFSETQ. V lost 1 base and J lost 9; bases outside the gene matches: 6. The CDR3 is 15 amino acids.

The chain's CDR3 is CASVAGGAGNTIYF. The CDR3 bases are TGTGCCAGCGTTGCGGGGGGCGCTGGAAACACCATATATTTT. V is TRBV6-5 and J is TRBJ1-3; possible D gene TRBD1, 6 bases. V was cut by 8 bases and J by 2 bases, with 13 bases left in between. Germline CDR1 MNHEY, CDR2 SVGAGI. This CDR3 has 14 residues.

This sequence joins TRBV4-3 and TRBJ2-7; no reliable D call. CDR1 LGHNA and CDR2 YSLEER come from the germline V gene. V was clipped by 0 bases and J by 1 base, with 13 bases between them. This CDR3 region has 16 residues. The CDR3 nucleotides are TGCGCCAGCAGCCAAGATCCCACAGTACCTTCCTACGAGCAGTACTTC. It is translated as CASSQDPTVPSYEQYF.

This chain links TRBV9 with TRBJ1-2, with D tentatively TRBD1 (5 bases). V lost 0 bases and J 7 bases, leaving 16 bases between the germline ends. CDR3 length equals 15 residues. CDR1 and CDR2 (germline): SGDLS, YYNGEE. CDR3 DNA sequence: TGTGCCAGCAGCGTAGCGGCAGGGCCCCTCTTTGGCTACACCTTC. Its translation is CASSVAAGPLFGYTF.

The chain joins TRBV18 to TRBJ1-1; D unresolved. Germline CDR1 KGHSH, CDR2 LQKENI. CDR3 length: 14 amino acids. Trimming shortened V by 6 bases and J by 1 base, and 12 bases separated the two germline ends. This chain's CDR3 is CASSPTAGNTEAFF. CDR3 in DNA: TGTGCCAGCTCGCCTACAGCAGGGAACACTGAAGCTTTCTTT.

CDR3 in DNA: TGCAGTGCTAGTGATGGTAGCTATGGCTACACCTTC. It codes for CSASDGSYGYTF. The chain joins TRBV20-1 to TRBJ1-2; D ambiguous. Germline loops: CDR1 DFQATT, CDR2 SNEGSKA (reference sequence). CDR3 length: 12 amino acids. V dropped 3 bases and J dropped 4 bases, with 9 bases sitting between them.

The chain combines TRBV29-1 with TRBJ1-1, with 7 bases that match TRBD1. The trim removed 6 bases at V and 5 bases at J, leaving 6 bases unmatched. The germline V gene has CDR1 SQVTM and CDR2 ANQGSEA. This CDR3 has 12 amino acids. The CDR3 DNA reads TGCAGCGTGTACAGGGGAGGAACTGAAGCTTTCTTT. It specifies CSVYRGGTEAFF.

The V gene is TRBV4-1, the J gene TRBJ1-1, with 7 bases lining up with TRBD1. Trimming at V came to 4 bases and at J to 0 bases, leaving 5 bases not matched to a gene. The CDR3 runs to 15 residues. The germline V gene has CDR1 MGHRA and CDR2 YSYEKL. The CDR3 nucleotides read TGCGCCAGCAGCCTCACGACAGGGATGAACACTGAAGCTTTCTTT. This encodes CASSLTTGMNTEAFF.

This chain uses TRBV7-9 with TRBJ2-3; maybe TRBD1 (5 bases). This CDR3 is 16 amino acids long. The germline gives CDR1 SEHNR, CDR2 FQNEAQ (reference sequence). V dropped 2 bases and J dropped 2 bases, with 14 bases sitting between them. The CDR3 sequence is CASSLNLRGSTDTQYF. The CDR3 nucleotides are TGTGCCAGCAGCTTAAACCTTAGGGGATCCACAGATACGCAGTATTTT.

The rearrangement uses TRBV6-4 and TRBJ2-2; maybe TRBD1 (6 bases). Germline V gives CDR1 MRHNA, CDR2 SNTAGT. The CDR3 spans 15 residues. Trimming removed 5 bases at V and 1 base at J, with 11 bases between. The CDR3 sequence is CASSKGQKNTGELFF. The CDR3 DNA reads TGTGCCAGCAGTAAGGGACAAAAGAACACCGGGGAGCTGTTTTTT.

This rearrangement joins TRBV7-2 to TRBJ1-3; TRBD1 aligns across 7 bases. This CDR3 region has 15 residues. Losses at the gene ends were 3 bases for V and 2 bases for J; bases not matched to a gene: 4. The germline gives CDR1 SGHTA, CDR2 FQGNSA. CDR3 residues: CASSFRQGTGNTIYF. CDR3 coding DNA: TGTGCCAGCAGCTTCCGACAGGGTACTGGAAACACCATATATTTT.

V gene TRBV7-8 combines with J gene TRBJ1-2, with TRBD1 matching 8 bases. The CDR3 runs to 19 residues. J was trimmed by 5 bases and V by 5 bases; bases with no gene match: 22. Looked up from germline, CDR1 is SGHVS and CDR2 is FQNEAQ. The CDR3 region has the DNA TGTGCCAGCAGCCCACTGGGGGGGACAGGAGGGCAAGGGAATTATGGCTACACCTTC. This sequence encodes CASSPLGGTGGQGNYGYTF.

The CDR3 protein is CASSPGTSDTGELFF. CDR3 bases: TGTGCCAGCAGTCCCGGGACTAGCGACACCGGGGAGCTGTTTTTT. The chain employs TRBV7-3 and TRBJ2-2, with TRBD2 matching over 10 bases. The V gene's germline CDR1 is SGHTA and CDR2 FQGTGA. The junction had 4 bases not matched to a gene; V was cut back by 6 bases and J by 3 bases. The CDR3 spans 15 residues.

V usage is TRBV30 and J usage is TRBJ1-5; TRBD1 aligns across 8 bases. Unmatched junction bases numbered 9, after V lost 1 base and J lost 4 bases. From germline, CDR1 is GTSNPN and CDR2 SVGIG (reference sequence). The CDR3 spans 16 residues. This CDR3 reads CAWSELGTGYNQPQHF. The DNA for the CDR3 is TGTGCCTGGAGTGAGCTGGGGACAGGCTATAATCAGCCCCAGCATTTT.

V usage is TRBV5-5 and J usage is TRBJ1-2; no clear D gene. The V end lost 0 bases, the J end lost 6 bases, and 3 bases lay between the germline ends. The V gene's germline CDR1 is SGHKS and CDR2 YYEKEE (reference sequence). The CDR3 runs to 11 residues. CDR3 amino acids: CASSLDNGYTF. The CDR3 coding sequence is TGTGCCAGCAGCTTGGACAATGGCTACACCTTC.

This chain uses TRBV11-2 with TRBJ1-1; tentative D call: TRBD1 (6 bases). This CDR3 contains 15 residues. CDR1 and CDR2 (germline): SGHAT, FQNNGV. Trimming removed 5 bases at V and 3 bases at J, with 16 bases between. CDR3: CASSPDQGYYTEAFF. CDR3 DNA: TGTGCCAGCAGCCCGGATCAGGGGTACTACACTGAAGCTTTCTTT.

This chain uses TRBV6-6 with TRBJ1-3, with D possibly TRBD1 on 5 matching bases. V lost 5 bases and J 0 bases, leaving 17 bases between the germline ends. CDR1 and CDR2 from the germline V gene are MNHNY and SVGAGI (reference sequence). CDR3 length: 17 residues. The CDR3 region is CASSRRDFTSSGNTIYF. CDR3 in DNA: TGTGCCAGCAGTCGTCGGGACTTCACGAGCTCTGGAAACACCATATATTTT.

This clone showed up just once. The CDR3 is CATSSNALDRSIAEAFF. In DNA, the CDR3 is TGTGCCACCAGCAGTAATGCCTTGGACAGGTCGATCGCTGAAGCTTTCTTT. The chain combines TRBV15 with TRBJ1-1; 7 bases match TRBD1. This CDR3 spans 17 amino acids. V was pared by 3 bases and J by 6 bases, with 16 bases of the junction left unmatched. Germline CDR1 and CDR2: LNHNV and YYDKDF (reference sequence).

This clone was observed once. DNA for the CDR3: TGTGCCAGCTTTAGACACAACACTGAAGCTTTCTTT. Amino acids: CASFRHNTEAFF. This chain joins TRBV6-5 and TRBJ1-1; the D is unclear. Trimming took 8 bases from V and 2 from J, leaving 9 bases between them. The CDR3 has 12 residues. The germline V gene has CDR1 MNHEY and CDR2 SVGAGI.

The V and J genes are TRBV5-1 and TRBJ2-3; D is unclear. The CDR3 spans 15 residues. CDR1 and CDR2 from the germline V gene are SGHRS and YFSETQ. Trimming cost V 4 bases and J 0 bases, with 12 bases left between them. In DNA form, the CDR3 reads TGCGCCAGCAGCAAAGCGCTCCCTAGCACAGATACGCAGTATTTT. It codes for CASSKALPSTDTQYF.

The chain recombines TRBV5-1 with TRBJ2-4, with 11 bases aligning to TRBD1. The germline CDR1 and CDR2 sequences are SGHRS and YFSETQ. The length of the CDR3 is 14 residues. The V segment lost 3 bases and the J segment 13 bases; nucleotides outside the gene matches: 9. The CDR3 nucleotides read TGCGCCAGCAGCTCGGGACAGGGGGAGATGGGACAGTACTTC. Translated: CASSSGQGEMGQYF.

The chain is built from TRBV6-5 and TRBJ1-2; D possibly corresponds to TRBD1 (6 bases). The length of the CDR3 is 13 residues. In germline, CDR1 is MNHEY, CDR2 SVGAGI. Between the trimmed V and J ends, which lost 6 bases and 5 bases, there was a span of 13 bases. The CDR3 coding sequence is TGTGCCAGCAGCGGTGGGGGCCATTATGGCTACACCTTC. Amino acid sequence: CASSGGGHYGYTF.

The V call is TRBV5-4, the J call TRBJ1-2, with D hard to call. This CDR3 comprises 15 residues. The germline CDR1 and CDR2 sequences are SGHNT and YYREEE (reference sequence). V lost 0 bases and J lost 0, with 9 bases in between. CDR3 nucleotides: TGTGCCAGCAGCTTGGCGTCAGCGACTAACTATGGCTACACCTTC. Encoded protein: CASSLASATNYGYTF.

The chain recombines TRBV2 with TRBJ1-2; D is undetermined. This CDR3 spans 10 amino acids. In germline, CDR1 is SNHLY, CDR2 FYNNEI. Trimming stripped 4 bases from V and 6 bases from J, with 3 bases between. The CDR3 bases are TGTGCCAGCAGTGTAGATGGCTACACCTTC. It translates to CASSVDGYTF.

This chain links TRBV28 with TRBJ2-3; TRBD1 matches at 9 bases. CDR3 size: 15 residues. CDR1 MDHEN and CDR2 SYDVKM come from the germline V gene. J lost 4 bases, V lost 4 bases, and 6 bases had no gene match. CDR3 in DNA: TGTGCCAGCAGTTCCGGGGGACAGGGAGCAGATACGCAGTATTTT. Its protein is CASSSGGQGADTQYF.

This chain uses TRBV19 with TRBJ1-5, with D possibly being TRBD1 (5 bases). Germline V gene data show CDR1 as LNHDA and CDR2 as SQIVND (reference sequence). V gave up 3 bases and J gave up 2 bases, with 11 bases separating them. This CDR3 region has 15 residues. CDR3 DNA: TGTGCCAGTAGTATGGGCGGGGGTGGCAATCAGCCCCAGCATTTT. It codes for CASSMGGGGNQPQHF.

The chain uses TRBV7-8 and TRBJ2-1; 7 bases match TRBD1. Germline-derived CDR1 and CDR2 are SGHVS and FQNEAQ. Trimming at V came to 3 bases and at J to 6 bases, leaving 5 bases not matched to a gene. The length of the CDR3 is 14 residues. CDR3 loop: CASSFRDSLNEQFF. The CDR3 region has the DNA TGTGCCAGCAGCTTCCGGGACAGCCTCAATGAGCAGTTCTTC.

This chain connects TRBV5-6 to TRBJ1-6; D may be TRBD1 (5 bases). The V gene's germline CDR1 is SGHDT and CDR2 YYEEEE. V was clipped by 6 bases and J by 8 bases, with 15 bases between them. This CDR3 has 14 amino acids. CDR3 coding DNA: TGTGCCAGCACCTCGGAAGGGGTCTATTCACCCCTCCACTTT. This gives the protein CASTSEGVYSPLHF. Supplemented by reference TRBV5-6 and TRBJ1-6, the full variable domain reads DAGVTQSPTHLIKTRGQQVTLRCSPKSGHDTVSWYQQALGQGPQFIFQYYEEEERQRGNFPDRFSGHQFPNYSSELNVNALLLGDSALYLCASTSEGVYSPLHFGNGTRLTVT.

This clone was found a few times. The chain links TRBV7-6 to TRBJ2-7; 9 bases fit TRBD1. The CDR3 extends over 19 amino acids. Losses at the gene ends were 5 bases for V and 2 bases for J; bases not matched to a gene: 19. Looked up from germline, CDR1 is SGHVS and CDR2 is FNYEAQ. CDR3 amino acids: CASSPQTGTGSRRAYEQYF. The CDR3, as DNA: TGTGCCAGCAGCCCTCAAACCGGGACAGGGTCCCGCCGAGCCTACGAGCAGTACTTC.